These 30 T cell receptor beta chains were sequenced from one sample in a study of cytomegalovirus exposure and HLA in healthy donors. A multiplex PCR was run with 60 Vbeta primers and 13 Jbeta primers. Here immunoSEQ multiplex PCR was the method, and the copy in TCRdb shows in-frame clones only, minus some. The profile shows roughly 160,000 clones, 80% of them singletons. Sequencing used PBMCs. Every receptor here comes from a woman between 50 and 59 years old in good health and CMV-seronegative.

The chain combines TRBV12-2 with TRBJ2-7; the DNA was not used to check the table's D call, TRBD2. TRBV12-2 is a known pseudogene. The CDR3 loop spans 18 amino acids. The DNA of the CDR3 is TGTGCAAGTCGCTTAAATCCCGGGGGGGACAGTGACTACTACGAGCAGTACTTC. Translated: CASRLNPGGDSDYYEQYF.

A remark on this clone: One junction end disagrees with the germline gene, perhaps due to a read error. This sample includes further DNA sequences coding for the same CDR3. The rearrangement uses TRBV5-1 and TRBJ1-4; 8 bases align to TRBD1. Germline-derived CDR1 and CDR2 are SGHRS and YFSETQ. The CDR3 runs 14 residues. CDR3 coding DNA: TGCGCCAGCACTGCCGGGACAGGTAATGAAAAGCTGTTTTTT. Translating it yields CASTAGTGNEKLFF. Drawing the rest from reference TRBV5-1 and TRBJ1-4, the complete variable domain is KAGVTQTPRYLIKTRGQQVTLSCSPISGHRSVSWYQQTPGQGLQFLFEYFSETQRNKGNFPGRFSGRQFSNSRSEMNVSTLELGDSALYLCASTAGTGNEKLFFGSGTQLSVL.

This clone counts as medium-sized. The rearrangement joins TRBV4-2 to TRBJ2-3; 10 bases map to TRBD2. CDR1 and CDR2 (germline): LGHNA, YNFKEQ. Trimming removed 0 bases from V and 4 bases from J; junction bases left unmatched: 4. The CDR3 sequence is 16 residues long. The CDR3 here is CASSQDSSGGADTQYF. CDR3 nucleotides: TGTGCCAGCAGCCAAGATTCAAGCGGGGGGGCAGATACGCAGTATTTT.

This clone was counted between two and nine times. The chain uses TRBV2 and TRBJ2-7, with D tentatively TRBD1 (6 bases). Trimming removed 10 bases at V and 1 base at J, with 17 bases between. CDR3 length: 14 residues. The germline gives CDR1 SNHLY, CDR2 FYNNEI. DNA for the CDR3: TGTGCCATCCCATCGGACAGAGAATCCTACGAGCAGTACTTC. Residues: CAIPSDRESYEQYF.

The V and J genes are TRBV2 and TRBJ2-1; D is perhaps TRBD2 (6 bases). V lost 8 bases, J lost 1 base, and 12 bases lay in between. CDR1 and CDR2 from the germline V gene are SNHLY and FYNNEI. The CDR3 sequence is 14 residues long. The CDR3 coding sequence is TGTGCCAGCCGTAGCGGAGCTTCCTACAATGAGCAGTTCTTC. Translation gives CASRSGASYNEQFF.

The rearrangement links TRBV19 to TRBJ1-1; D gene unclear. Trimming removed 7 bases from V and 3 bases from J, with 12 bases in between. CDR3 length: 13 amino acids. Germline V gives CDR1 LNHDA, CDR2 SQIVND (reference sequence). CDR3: CASIPAGYTEAFF. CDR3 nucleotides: TGTGCCAGTATCCCCGCGGGGTACACTGAAGCTTTCTTT.

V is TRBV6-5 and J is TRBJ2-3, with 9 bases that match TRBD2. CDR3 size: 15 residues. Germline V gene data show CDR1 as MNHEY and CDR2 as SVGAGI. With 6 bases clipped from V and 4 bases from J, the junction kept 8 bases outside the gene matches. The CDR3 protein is CASRVSGRRADTQYF. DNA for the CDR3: TGTGCCAGCAGGGTAAGCGGGAGGAGAGCAGATACGCAGTATTTT.

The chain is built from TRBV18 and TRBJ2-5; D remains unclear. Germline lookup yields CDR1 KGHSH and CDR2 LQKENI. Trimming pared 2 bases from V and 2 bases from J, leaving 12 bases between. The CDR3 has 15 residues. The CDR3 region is CASSPAPAFQETQYF. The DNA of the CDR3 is TGTGCCAGCTCACCAGCTCCCGCGTTTCAAGAGACCCAGTACTTC.

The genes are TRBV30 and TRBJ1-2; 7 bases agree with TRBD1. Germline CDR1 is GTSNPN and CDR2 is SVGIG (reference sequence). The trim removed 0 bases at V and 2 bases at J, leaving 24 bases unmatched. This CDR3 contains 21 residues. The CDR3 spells CAWSVNKLRGHRTGPNYGYTF. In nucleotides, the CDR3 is TGTGCCTGGAGTGTAAACAAGTTACGCGGCCACCGGACAGGACCCAACTATGGCTACACCTTC.

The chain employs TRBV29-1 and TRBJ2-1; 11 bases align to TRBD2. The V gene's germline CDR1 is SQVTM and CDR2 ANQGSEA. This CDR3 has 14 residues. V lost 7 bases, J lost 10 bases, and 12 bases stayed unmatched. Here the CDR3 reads CSGVAGGPGVEQFF. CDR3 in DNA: TGCAGCGGCGTAGCGGGAGGGCCAGGAGTCGAGCAGTTCTTC.

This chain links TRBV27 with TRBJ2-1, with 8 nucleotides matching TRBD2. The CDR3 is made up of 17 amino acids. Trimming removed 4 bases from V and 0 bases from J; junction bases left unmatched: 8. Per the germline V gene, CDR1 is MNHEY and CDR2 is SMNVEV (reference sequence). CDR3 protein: CASSSRGSGSSYNEQFF. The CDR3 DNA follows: TGTGCCAGCAGTTCCCGCGGGAGCGGGAGCTCCTACAATGAGCAGTTCTTC.

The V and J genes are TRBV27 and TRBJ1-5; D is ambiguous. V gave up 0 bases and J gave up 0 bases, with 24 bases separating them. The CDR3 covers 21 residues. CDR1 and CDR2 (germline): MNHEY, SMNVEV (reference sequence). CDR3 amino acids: CASSLSAPLGGVQLSNQPQHF. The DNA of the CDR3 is TGTGCCAGCAGTTTATCGGCCCCTTTAGGCGGGGTCCAACTTAGCAATCAGCCCCAGCATTTT.

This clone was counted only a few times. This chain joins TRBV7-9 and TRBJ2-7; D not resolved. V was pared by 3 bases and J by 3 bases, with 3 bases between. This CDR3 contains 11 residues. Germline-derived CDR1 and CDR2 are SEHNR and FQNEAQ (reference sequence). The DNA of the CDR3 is TGTGCCAGCAGCTTGAGCTACGAGCAGTACTTC. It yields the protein CASSLSYEQYF.

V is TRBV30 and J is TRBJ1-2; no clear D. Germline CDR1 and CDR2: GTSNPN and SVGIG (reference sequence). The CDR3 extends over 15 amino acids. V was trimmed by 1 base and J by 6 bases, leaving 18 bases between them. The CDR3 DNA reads TGTGCCTGGAGTGGGGATTCGGGGAAAAGAGATGGCTACACCTTC. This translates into CAWSGDSGKRDGYTF.

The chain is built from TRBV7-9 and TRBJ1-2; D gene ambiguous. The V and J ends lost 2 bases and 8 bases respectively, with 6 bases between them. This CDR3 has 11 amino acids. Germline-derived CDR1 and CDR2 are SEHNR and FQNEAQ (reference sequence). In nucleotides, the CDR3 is TGTGCCAGCAGCTTAATGCTAGGCTACACCTTC. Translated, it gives CASSLMLGYTF.

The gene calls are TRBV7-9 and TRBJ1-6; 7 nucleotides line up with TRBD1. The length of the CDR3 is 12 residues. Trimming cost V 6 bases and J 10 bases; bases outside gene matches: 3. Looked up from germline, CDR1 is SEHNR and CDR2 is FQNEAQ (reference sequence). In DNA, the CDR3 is TGTGCCAGCAGTATACAGGGGTCACCCCTCCACTTT. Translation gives CASSIQGSPLHF.

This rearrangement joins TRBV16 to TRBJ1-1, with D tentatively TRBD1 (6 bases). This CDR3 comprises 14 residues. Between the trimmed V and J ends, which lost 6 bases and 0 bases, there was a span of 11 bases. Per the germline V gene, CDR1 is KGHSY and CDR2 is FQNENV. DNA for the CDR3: TGTGCCAGCAGATTGACAGGTCTGAACACTGAAGCTTTCTTT. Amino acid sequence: CASRLTGLNTEAFF. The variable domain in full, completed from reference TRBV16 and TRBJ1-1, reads GEEVAQTPKHLVRGEGQKAKLYCAPIKGHSYVFWYQQVLKNEFKFLISFQNENVFDETGMPKERFSAKCLPNSPCSLEIQATKLEDSAVYFCASRLTGLNTEAFFGQGTRLTVV.

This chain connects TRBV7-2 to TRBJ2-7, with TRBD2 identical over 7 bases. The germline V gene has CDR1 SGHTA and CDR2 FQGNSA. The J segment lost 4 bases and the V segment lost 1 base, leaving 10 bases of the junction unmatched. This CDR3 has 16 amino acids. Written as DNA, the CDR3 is TGTGCCAGCAGCTTAGTCGGAAGCGGGGCAGAGTACGAGCAGTACTTC. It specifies CASSLVGSGAEYEQYF.

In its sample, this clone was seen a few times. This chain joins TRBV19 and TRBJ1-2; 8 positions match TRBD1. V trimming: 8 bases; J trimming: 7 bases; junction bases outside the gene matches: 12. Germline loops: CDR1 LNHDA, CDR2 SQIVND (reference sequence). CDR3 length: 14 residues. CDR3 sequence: CASRPWTGTSGYTF. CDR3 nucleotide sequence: TGTGCCAGTCGTCCGTGGACAGGGACTTCTGGCTACACCTTC.

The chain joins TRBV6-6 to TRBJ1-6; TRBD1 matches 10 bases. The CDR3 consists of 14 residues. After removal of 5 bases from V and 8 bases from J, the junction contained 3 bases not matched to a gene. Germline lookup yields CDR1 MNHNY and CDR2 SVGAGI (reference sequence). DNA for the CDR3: TGTGCCAGCAGTGGGACAGGGGCGGATTCACCCCTCCACTTT. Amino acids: CASSGTGADSPLHF.

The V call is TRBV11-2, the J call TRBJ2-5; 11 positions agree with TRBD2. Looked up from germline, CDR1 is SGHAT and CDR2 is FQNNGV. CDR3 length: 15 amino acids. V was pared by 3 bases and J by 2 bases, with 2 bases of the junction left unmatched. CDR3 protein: CASSFIAGGQETQYF. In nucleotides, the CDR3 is TGTGCCAGCAGCTTTATAGCGGGAGGGCAAGAGACCCAGTACTTC.

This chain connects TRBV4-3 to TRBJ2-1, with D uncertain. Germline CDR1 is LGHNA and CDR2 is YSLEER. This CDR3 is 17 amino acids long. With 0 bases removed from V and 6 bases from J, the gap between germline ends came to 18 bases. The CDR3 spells CASSQDLTAVYGNEQFF. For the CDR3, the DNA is TGCGCCAGCAGCCAAGACCTCACAGCCGTCTACGGCAATGAGCAGTTCTTC.

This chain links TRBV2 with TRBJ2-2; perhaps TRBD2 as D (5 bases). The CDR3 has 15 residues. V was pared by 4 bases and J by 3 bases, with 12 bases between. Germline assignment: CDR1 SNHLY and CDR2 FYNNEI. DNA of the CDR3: TGTGCCAGCAGTGTCTGGGGAGCCGACACCGGGGAGCTGTTTTTT. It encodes CASSVWGADTGELFF.

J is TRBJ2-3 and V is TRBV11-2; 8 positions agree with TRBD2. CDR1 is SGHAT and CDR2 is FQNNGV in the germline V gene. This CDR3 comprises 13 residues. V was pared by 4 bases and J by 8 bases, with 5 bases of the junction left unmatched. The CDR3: CASSSDGTSTQYF. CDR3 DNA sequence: TGTGCCAGCAGCTCGGACGGGACTAGTACGCAGTATTTT.

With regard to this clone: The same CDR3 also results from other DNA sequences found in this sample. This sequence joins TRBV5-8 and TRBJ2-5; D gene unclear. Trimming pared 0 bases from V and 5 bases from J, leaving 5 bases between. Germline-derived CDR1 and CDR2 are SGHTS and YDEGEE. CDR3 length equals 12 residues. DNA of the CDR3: TGTGCCAGCAGCTTGGTGCGGGAGACCCAGTACTTC. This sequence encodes CASSLVRETQYF.

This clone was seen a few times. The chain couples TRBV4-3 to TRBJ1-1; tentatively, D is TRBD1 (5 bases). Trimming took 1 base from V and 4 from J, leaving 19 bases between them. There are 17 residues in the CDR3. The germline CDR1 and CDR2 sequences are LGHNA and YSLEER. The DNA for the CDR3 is TGCGCCAGCAGCCAAGGCACCCAGGGATTCGTTGGCACTGAAGCTTTCTTT. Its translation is CASSQGTQGFVGTEAFF.

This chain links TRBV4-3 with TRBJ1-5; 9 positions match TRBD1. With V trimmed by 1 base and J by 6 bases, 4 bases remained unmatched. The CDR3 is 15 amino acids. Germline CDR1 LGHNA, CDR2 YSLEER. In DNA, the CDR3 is TGCGCCAGCAGCCAAGTGGGACAGGGTCCTCAGCCCCAGCATTTT. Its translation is CASSQVGQGPQPQHF.

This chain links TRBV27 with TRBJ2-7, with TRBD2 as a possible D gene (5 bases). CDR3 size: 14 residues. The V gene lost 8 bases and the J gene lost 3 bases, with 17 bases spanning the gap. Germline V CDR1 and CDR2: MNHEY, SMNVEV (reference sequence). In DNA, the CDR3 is TGTGCCAGCTTAGCTAGGACTCCTTACTACGAGCAGTACTTC. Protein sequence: CASLARTPYYEQYF.

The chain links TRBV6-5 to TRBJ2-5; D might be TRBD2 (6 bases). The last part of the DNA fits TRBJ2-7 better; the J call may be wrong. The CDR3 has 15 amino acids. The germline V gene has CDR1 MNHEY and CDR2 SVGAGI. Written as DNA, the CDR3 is TGTGCCAGCAGTTACACACTCCCGGGAGCCTACGAGCAGTACTTC. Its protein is CASSYTLPGAYEQYF.

The CDR3, as DNA: TGTGCCAGCAGCGCGGCGGGAGAAGAGACCCAGTACTTC. Translating it yields CASSAAGEETQYF. V gene TRBV9 combines with J gene TRBJ2-5; 7 nucleotides line up with TRBD2. The CDR3 totals 13 residues. The V segment lost 3 bases and the J segment 3 bases; nucleotides outside the gene matches: 2. In germline, CDR1 is SGDLS, CDR2 YYNGEE.